The 17 T cell receptor beta chains listed next were all sequenced from one sample in a study of beta chain features in type 1 diabetes. Reverse transcription of all isolated RNA meant that expressed TCRB transcripts were sequenced. The table came from immunoSEQ multiplex PCR; TCRdb's copy has only in-frame clones and leaves some out. Of 300,000 or so clones listed, approximately 15% are singletons. No cognate antigen is known for these TCRs. Overall study results and limits: Moderate but significant shortening of TCRB CDR3s was recorded in all four CD4+ subsets from Type 1 diabetes patients.

The sequenced material came from naive CD4+ T cells from blood. These receptors were obtained from a man younger than 45 with type 1 diabetes.

J is TRBJ2-1 and V is TRBV6-5; 12 bases align to TRBD2. This CDR3 has 14 residues. Germline V gene sequence: CDR1 MNHEY, CDR2 SVGAGI. The trim removed 4 bases at V and 10 bases at J, leaving 5 bases unmatched. The CDR3: CASSSLAGGREQFF. CDR3 nucleotide sequence: TGTGCCAGCAGTTCCCTAGCGGGAGGGAGGGAGCAGTTCTTC.

This clone was counted between two and nine times. The gene calls are TRBV28 and TRBJ2-7; 7 bases are a match to TRBD1. This CDR3 is 15 amino acids long. J gave up 2 bases and V 3 bases, and 7 bases lay outside the gene matches. Germline V gives CDR1 MDHEN, CDR2 SYDVKM. CDR3 DNA sequence: TGTGCCAGCAGTTTGGCCGGGACAGCCACCTACGAGCAGTACTTC. It translates to CASSLAGTATYEQYF.

This clone was counted between two and nine times. This chain uses TRBV7-3 with TRBJ2-1; 8 bases align to TRBD1. The CDR3 consists of 16 residues. Germline values: CDR1 SGHTA, CDR2 FQGTGA. The junction had 10 bases not matched to a gene; V was cut back by 5 bases and J by 4 bases. For the CDR3, the DNA is TGTGCCAGCAGCCCTGACCGGGACAGGATTTACAATGAGCAGTTCTTC. This codes for CASSPDRDRIYNEQFF.

The chain links TRBV7-8 to TRBJ2-2, with TRBD2 matching 7 bases. The junction had 7 bases not matched to a gene; V was cut back by 5 bases and J by 4 bases. Germline V gene sequence: CDR1 SGHVS, CDR2 FQNEAQ. This CDR3 is 15 amino acids long. CDR3 bases: TGTGCCAGCAGCCCCAGGGACTACATCACCGGGGAGCTGTTTTTT. It encodes CASSPRDYITGELFF.

This clone was observed a few times. The gene calls are TRBV9 and TRBJ2-3; 11 bases line up with TRBD2. The germline V gene encodes CDR1 SGDLS and CDR2 YYNGEE. This CDR3 contains 18 residues. J was trimmed by 2 bases and V by 3 bases; bases with no gene match: 11. Here the CDR3 reads CASSAGTSGVPHTDTQYF. The CDR3 DNA reads as TGTGCCAGCAGCGCCGGGACTAGCGGAGTACCTCACACAGATACGCAGTATTTT.

This clone has just a few counts. The genes are TRBV28 and TRBJ2-1; 9 nucleotides align to TRBD2. The CDR3 spans 16 residues. V dropped 6 bases and J dropped 4; count of bases not matched to a gene: 10. Per germline, CDR1 MDHEN and CDR2 SYDVKM. CDR3 coding DNA: TGTGCCAGCAGCATCTCGGGACTAGCAGCGTACAATGAGCAGTTCTTC. It codes for CASSISGLAAYNEQFF.

Comments on this clone: Other DNA variants within this sample encode the same CDR3. The rearrangement joins TRBV9 to TRBJ2-5; 8 bases match TRBD2. V lost 0 bases and J lost 4; bases outside the gene matches: 2. Germline values: CDR1 SGDLS, CDR2 YYNGEE. The CDR3 covers 14 residues. CDR3 nucleotide sequence: TGTGCCAGCAGCGTAGGGCTAGCGGGAGAGACCCAGTACTTC. It specifies CASSVGLAGETQYF.

The V and J genes are TRBV4-2 and TRBJ2-7; possibly TRBD2 for D (6 bases). CDR3 length: 14 amino acids. The V end was cut by 3 bases, the J end by 4 bases, with 13 bases between. From germline, CDR1 is LGHNA and CDR2 YNFKEQ. As DNA, the CDR3 is TGTGCCAGCAGCCAGGCGGGAACAGTTTACGAGCAGTACTTC. As protein: CASSQAGTVYEQYF.

This chain connects TRBV6-4 to TRBJ2-2, with D possibly matching TRBD2 (6 bases). The V end lost 10 bases, the J end lost 3 bases, and 12 bases lay between the germline ends. CDR1 and CDR2 from the germline V gene are MRHNA and SNTAGT. The length of the CDR3 is 13 residues. CDR3 region: CATRDLYTGELFF. The CDR3 DNA follows: TGTGCCACCCGGGACTTATACACCGGGGAGCTGTTTTTT.

This clone was observed a handful of times. The chain employs TRBV7-2 and TRBJ2-3, with D perhaps matching TRBD1 (6 bases). V was pared by 1 base and J by 0 bases, with 14 bases between. The CDR3 spans 17 residues. Germline V gene data show CDR1 as SGHTA and CDR2 as FQGNSA. The CDR3 loop is CASSLVAGTSSTDTQYF. The CDR3 nucleotides are TGTGCCAGCAGCTTAGTGGCTGGGACATCTAGCACAGATACGCAGTATTTT.

This sequence joins TRBV25-1 and TRBJ2-1; 7 bases are a match to TRBD1. Germline loops: CDR1 MGHDK, CDR2 SYGVNS. The V and J ends lost 6 bases and 3 bases, in that order; junction bases with no gene match: 5. The CDR3 is 14 residues long. The CDR3 DNA reads as TGTGCCAGCAGCAGGGGGATTGACTACAATGAGCAGTTCTTC. It is translated as CASSRGIDYNEQFF. Using reference TRBV25-1 and TRBJ2-1 for the parts outside the CDR3, the full variable domain is EADIYQTPRYLVIGTGKKITLECSQTMGHDKMYWYQQDPGMELHLIHYSYGVNSTEKGDLSSESTVSRIRTEHFPLTLESARPSHTSQYLCASSRGIDYNEQFFGPGTRLTVL.

This clone has a handful of counts. The chain is built from TRBV9 and TRBJ2-5, with D unclear. The CDR3 has 14 amino acids. Germline CDR1 reads SGDLS; CDR2 reads YYNGEE. V was pared by 4 bases and J by 3 bases, with 13 bases between. The CDR3 bases are TGTGCCAGCAGCAAAGATAGCCGGAAAGAGACCCAGTACTTC. Its protein product is CASSKDSRKETQYF.

This clone occurred a few times. The chain combines TRBV7-9 with TRBJ1-2; tentative D call: TRBD1 (6 bases). The V end lost 5 bases, the J end lost 4 bases, and 14 bases lay between the germline ends. Germline V lookup: CDR1 SEHNR, CDR2 FQNEAQ (reference sequence). The CDR3 loop spans 14 amino acids. The DNA for the CDR3 is TGTGCCAGCAGCCCAGGACAGAGGCTCTATGGCTACACCTTC. This encodes CASSPGQRLYGYTF.

This clone has only a few counts. The rearrangement uses TRBV9 and TRBJ2-7; maybe TRBD2 (5 bases). With 0 bases removed from V and 6 bases from J, the gap between germline ends came to 16 bases. CDR1 SGDLS and CDR2 YYNGEE come from the germline V gene. CDR3 size: 15 residues. The DNA for the CDR3 is TGTGCCAGCAGCGTAGGCGAGGGAATCAGCGGCGAGCAGTACTTC. This encodes CASSVGEGISGEQYF.

The chain is built from TRBV27 and TRBJ2-7; 9 bases line up with TRBD2. Germline CDR1 and CDR2: MNHEY and SMNVEV (reference sequence). The CDR3 is made up of 14 amino acids. Trimming cost V 6 bases and J 4 bases; bases outside gene matches: 7. This chain's CDR3 is CASSPSGNRYEQYF. The CDR3 nucleotides read TGTGCCAGCAGCCCTAGCGGGAATAGGTACGAGCAGTACTTC.

This chain joins TRBV18 and TRBJ1-5; 7 bases are shared with TRBD1. The CDR3 sequence is 14 residues long. Germline CDR1 KGHSH, CDR2 LQKENI. V shed 4 bases, J shed 4 bases, and the junction held 4 bases outside the gene matches. CDR3 amino acids: CASSQTGNNQPQHF. CDR3 coding DNA: TGTGCCAGCTCACAGACAGGGAATAATCAGCCCCAGCATTTT.

The chain couples TRBV11-3 to TRBJ2-2, with D possibly TRBD1 on 6 matching bases. This CDR3 comprises 13 residues. Trimming removed 5 bases from V and 5 bases from J, with 9 bases in between. CDR1 is SGHNT and CDR2 is YENEEA in the germline V gene. CDR3 sequence (DNA): TGTGCCAGCAGCATTCAGGGGACCGGGGAGCTGTTTTTT. Translated: CASSIQGTGELFF.